Below, one T cell receptor beta chain is given with its context. This entry is derived from a study of blood T cell repertoires in COVID-19. Study-level background: Nucleic acid was either cDNA or gDNA, and it came from T cells, B-cell-depleted T cells, or PBMCs.

Per the original methods: Reference gene primers were amplified, and this amplification served to estimate nucleated cell counts. The assay was immunoSEQ multiplex PCR, and TCRdb's table has in-frame clones only and misses some. That table is the source of V, J and clone size, and D and trimming were worked out from the DNA. The sample lists 490,000 or so clones; around 87% were seen once. Germline-derived CDR1 and CDR2 are LNHNV and YYDKDF (reference sequence). The V end was cut by 6 bases, the J end by 0 bases, with 9 bases between. The CDR3 has 13 amino acids. The age range of participants was about 18 to 95 years, with residence in fewer than 25 US areas.

The sample consisted of PBMCs or T cells enriched from blood (not recorded which). The clonotype originates from a woman in her thirties or forties who had recovered from COVID-19. The rearrangement uses TRBV15 and TRBJ2-7; D is unclear. The CDR3 spells CATSNRLSYEQYF. CDR3 DNA: TGTGCCACCAGTAATCGTCTCTCCTACGAGCAGTACTTC.